The clone carrying this TCR beta chain was found a few times. Its antigen is not identified. The length of the CDR3 is 13 residues. Per germline, CDR1 SGDLS and CDR2 YYNGEE. Trimming shortened V by 2 bases and J by 2 bases, and 7 bases separated the two germline ends. Individual cDNA molecules received unique molecular identifiers. TCRdb processed the 5' RACE reads anew with MiXCR; each CDR3 protein has one entry. This sample has roughly 64,000 distinct CDR3 sequences, with about 11% found just once. The sample originates from a study of early T cells in non-severe SARS-CoV-2 infection. Study-level results: Anti-spike CD8 responses were favored by VDJdb matching, which missed private and CD4 specificities.

The J gene is TRBJ1-2, the V gene TRBV9, with D possibly TRBD1 on 6 matching bases. The receptor was isolated from an adult who was a healthcare worker with PCR-confirmed SARS-CoV-2 infection or an uninfected control (not recorded which). Sequences were derived from whole blood, sampled at baseline. The CDR3 loop is CASSVRGNYGYTF. CDR3 nucleotide sequence: TGTGCCAGCAGCGTCAGGGGCAACTATGGCTACACCTTC.